The clone carrying this T cell receptor (beta chain) has just a few counts. The data originate from a study of blood T cell repertoires in COVID-19. The J segment lost 4 bases and the V segment lost 7 bases, leaving 7 bases of the junction unmatched. This CDR3 contains 14 residues. In germline, CDR1 is MNHEY, CDR2 SVGEGT. In the authors' methods: Amplified reference gene primers provided the basis for estimating nucleated cell counts. The data were produced by immunoSEQ multiplex PCR, yet TCRdb's version contains in-frame clones alone and is incomplete. V and J calls and clone size are as listed in that table; D and trimming were resolved from the DNA. The sample includes roughly 200,000 clones, around 90% seen only once; the top ten take approximately 0.48%.

The sequenced material came from peripheral blood. The source is a man aged 50-60 years with acute or convalescent COVID-19. The chain combines TRBV6-2 or TRBV6-3 with TRBJ1-1; 9 bases are a match to TRBD1. The CDR3 reads CASTPGTGSTEAFF. The CDR3, as DNA: TGTGCCAGCACCCCAGGGACAGGGAGCACTGAAGCTTTCTTT.